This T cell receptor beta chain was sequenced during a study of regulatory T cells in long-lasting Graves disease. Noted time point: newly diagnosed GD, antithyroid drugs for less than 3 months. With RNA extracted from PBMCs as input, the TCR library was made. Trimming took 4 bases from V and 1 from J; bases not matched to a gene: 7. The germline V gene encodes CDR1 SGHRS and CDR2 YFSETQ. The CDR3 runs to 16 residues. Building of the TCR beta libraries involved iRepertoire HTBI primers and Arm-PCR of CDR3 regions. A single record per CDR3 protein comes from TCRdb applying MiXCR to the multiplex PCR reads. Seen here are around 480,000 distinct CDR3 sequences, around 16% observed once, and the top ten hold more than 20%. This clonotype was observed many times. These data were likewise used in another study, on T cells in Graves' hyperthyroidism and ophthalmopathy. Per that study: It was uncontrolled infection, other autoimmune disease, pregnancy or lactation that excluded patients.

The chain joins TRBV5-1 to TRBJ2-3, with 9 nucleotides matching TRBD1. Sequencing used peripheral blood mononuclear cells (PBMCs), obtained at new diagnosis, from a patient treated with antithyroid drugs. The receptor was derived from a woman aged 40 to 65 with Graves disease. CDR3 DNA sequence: TGCGCCAGCAGCACCGGGACAGGGAGGGGCACAGATACGCAGTATTTT. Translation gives CASSTGTGRGTDTQYF.